The text below deals with one T cell receptor (beta chain). The entry originates in a study of control samples from healthy donors and cancer patients. This CDR3 has 16 residues. With V trimmed by 0 bases and J by 11 bases, 8 bases remained unmatched. Germline CDR1 and CDR2: LGHDT and YNNKEL (reference sequence). Measured with immunoSEQ multiplex PCR; TCRdb has only the in-frame clones, and not every one. The table has approximately 92,000 clones, 85% to 95% seen once. This chain links TRBV3-1 (or the pseudogene TRBV3-2) with TRBJ2-1, with TRBD1 matching 12 bases. The material sequenced was blood. This clonotype originated in a woman under 40 in good health. The CDR3, as DNA: TGTGCCAGCAGCCAAGAACCCGGGACAGGGGGCGAGAAGCAGTTCTTC. Its translation: CASSQEPGTGGEKQFF.